Included here is one TCR beta chain sequence, with context. Amplification started from genomic DNA. Multiplex PCR with 30 forward and 13 reverse primers amplified the TCR beta CDR3. TCRdb recomputed calls from the multiplex PCR reads with MiXCR, one row per CDR3 protein. The data show more than 250,000 distinct CDR3 sequences, roughly 48% seen once. This sample is drawn from a study of type 1 and type 2 diabetes patients. The V end lost 5 bases, the J end lost 4 bases, and 23 bases lay between the germline ends. The CDR3 covers 17 residues. Per germline, CDR1 SGHVS and CDR2 FQNEAQ. Sequencing was performed on peripheral blood mononuclear cells (PBMCs). This clonotype was obtained from a young man with type 2 diabetes. This chain links TRBV7-8 with TRBJ1-2, with D possibly being TRBD1 (6 bases). The CDR3: CASSPTYIGGRTYGYTF. For the CDR3, the DNA is TGTGCCAGCAGCCCAACTTATATTGGGGGGCGCACCTATGGCTACACCTTC.